This T cell receptor beta chain is drawn from a study of blood T cell repertoires in COVID-19. Looked up from germline, CDR1 is SGHRS and CDR2 is YFSETQ. The ends lost 6 bases at V and 5 bases at J; junction bases unmatched: 6. CDR3 length: 13 amino acids. Sequencing was performed with immunoSEQ multiplex PCR; in TCRdb, only in-frame clones are kept and a portion is missing. The sample yields about 200,000 clones, around 89% seen once. The receptor comes from a woman aged 18-29 years who had recovered from COVID-19. Input material: PBMCs or T cells enriched from blood (not recorded which). The rearrangement uses TRBV5-1 and TRBJ2-5; 8 bases are shared with TRBD1. This CDR3 is CASTRTGRETQYF. CDR3 DNA sequence: TGCGCCAGCACCCGGACAGGGAGGGAGACCCAGTACTTC.